What follows are 27 T cell receptor beta chains derived from one specimen sequenced in a study of T cell responses to AZD1222 COVID-19 vaccine. The repertoire was sequenced with immunoSEQ multiplex PCR; TCRdb's copy has only in-frame clones and lacks some. The sample carries 120,000 or so clones, 88% recorded once. The input for sequencing was peripheral blood, taken on day 0 of AZD1222 vaccination. The receptors here all came from an adult in good health.

The chain uses TRBV6-5 and TRBJ2-3; D remains unclear. V shed 6 bases and J shed 2 bases, with 6 bases lying between them. Per the germline V gene, CDR1 is MNHEY and CDR2 is SVGAGI. This CDR3 is built from 12 residues. The CDR3 DNA is TGTGCCAGCAGGGGATCCACAGATACGCAGTATTTT. Its translation: CASRGSTDTQYF.

The chain recombines TRBV4-2 with TRBJ2-5; 8 nucleotides line up with TRBD1. The CDR3 has 12 residues. Germline CDR1 is LGHNA and CDR2 is YNFKEQ. V lost 5 bases, J lost 4 bases, and 0 bases stayed unmatched. The CDR3 coding sequence is TGTGCCAGCAGCACAGGGGGAGAGACCCAGTACTTC. This gives the protein CASSTGGETQYF.

This chain links TRBV28 with TRBJ2-7; D is unresolved. CDR3 length: 14 amino acids. Germline CDR1 reads MDHEN; CDR2 reads SYDVKM. V shed 2 bases and J shed 3 bases, with 11 bases lying between them. The CDR3 sequence is CASSLVGSNYEQYF. DNA for the CDR3: TGTGCCAGCAGTTTAGTGGGGTCGAACTACGAGCAGTACTTC.

V gene TRBV5-6 combines with J gene TRBJ2-7; D remains unclear. This CDR3 comprises 14 residues. V dropped 0 bases and J dropped 2 bases, with 9 bases sitting between them. Germline lookup yields CDR1 SGHDT and CDR2 YYEEEE. CDR3 coding DNA: TGTGCCAGCAGCTTGGGAGACTTTGCCTACGAGCAGTACTTC. It translates to CASSLGDFAYEQYF.

This clone has just one count. The CDR3 spells CASSLREKLFF. In DNA form, the CDR3 reads TGTGCCAGCAGTTTAAGGGAAAAACTGTTTTTT. The chain links TRBV28 to TRBJ1-4; D call uncertain. This CDR3 comprises 11 residues. Deletions cut 2 bases from V and 8 bases from J, with 3 bases between. CDR1 and CDR2 from the germline V gene are MDHEN and SYDVKM.

The chain links TRBV7-2 to TRBJ2-1, with TRBD2 identical over 10 bases. CDR1 and CDR2 from the germline V gene are SGHTA and FQGNSA. This CDR3 region has 15 residues. V trimming: 5 bases; J trimming: 4 bases; junction bases outside the gene matches: 5. The CDR3 bases are TGTGCCAGCAGCCCCAGGACTAGCGGATACAATGAGCAGTTCTTC. Translating it yields CASSPRTSGYNEQFF.

The chain links TRBV19 to TRBJ1-5, with unresolved D. CDR1 and CDR2 (germline): LNHDA, SQIVND (reference sequence). Trimming pared 1 base from V and 1 base from J, leaving 11 bases between. This CDR3 region has 16 residues. The CDR3 spells CASSIAAGLSNQPQHF. CDR3 nucleotides: TGTGCCAGTAGTATAGCAGCAGGTCTCAGCAATCAGCCCCAGCATTTT.

CDR3 protein: CAISEGERGTRPQHF. The CDR3 DNA follows: TGTGCCATCAGTGAAGGAGAGCGGGGTACTCGGCCCCAGCATTTT. The rearrangement links TRBV10-3 to TRBJ1-5, with D uncertain. CDR1 and CDR2 from the germline V gene are ENHRY and SYGVKD. The CDR3 length is 15 residues. Trimming left V 3 bases short and J 9 bases short, with 18 bases between.

The rearrangement uses TRBV7-2 and TRBJ2-3, with D uncertain. V dropped 4 bases and J dropped 1 base, with 12 bases sitting between them. The CDR3 is 15 residues long. CDR1 and CDR2 from the germline V gene are SGHTA and FQGNSA. The CDR3 protein is CASSSPGSGTDTQYF. In nucleotides, the CDR3 is TGTGCCAGCAGCTCCCCAGGCTCCGGCACAGATACGCAGTATTTT. Full variable domain (outside the CDR3, taken from reference TRBV7-2 and TRBJ2-3): GAGVSQSPSNKVTEKGKDVELRCDPISGHTALYWYRQSLGQGLEFLIYFQGNSAPDKSGLPSDRFSAERTGGSVSTLTIQRTQQEDSAVYLCASSSPGSGTDTQYFGPGTRLTVL.

The V and J genes are TRBV3-1 (or the pseudogene TRBV3-2) and TRBJ2-5; 10 bases match TRBD2. The length of the CDR3 is 14 residues. V was clipped by 4 bases and J by 7 bases; unmatched bases: 6. The V gene's germline CDR1 is LGHDT and CDR2 YNNKEL (reference sequence). DNA for the CDR3: TGTGCCAGCAGCCTTAGCGGGGGGCGGGGGACCCAGTACTTC. Translated: CASSLSGGRGTQYF.

This chain joins TRBV11-3 and TRBJ1-2, with D perhaps TRBD1 (5 bases). Germline lookup yields CDR1 SGHNT and CDR2 YENEEA. Between the trimmed V and J ends, which lost 5 bases and 1 base, there was a span of 11 bases. This CDR3 has 14 amino acids. CDR3 amino acids: CASSPPTVNYGYTF. CDR3 nucleotides: TGTGCCAGCAGCCCCCCGACAGTTAACTATGGCTACACCTTC.

This clone was found once. The genes are TRBV6-5 and TRBJ2-7; TRBD1 might be the D (5 bases). The germline gives CDR1 MNHEY, CDR2 SVGAGI. V was shortened by 6 bases and J by 3 bases, with 9 bases between the two germline ends. The CDR3 sequence is 12 residues long. The DNA for the CDR3 is TGTGCCAGCAGGGACATCTTCTACGAGCAGTACTTC. It codes for CASRDIFYEQYF.

The V call is TRBV11-2, the J call TRBJ1-1; no definite D call. The CDR3 spans 16 residues. V was pared by 0 bases and J by 0 bases, with 11 bases between. The germline CDR1 and CDR2 sequences are SGHAT and FQNNGV. This CDR3 is CASSLDLPGLNTEAFF. The CDR3 DNA sequence: TGTGCCAGCAGCTTAGATCTCCCAGGTTTGAACACTGAAGCTTTCTTT.

V is TRBV28 and J is TRBJ2-1; 7 bases map to TRBD2. The CDR3 is made up of 14 amino acids. CDR1 and CDR2 from the germline V gene are MDHEN and SYDVKM. The junction had 6 bases not matched to a gene; V was cut back by 8 bases and J by 2 bases. The CDR3 DNA is TGTGCCAGCTCTAGGGGACTAACCTACAATGAGCAGTTCTTC. Its protein product is CASSRGLTYNEQFF.

This clone was detected only a few times. V is TRBV5-4 and J is TRBJ1-4; tentatively, D is TRBD1 (6 bases). Germline V gene sequence: CDR1 SGHNT, CDR2 YYREEE (reference sequence). Trimming removed 4 bases at V and 3 bases at J, with 13 bases between. The CDR3 loop spans 15 amino acids. The DNA for the CDR3 is TGTGCCAGCAGCCGCTGGGGGCGACCTAATGAAAAACTGTTTTTT. It yields the protein CASSRWGRPNEKLFF.

CDR3 region: CAISLRGQGPGELFF. DNA of the CDR3: TGTGCCATCAGTCTCCGGGGACAGGGGCCCGGGGAGCTGTTTTTT. The chain couples TRBV10-3 to TRBJ2-2; the match to TRBD1 covers 10 bases. Germline trimming cut 5 bases from V and 6 bases from J; bases unmatched to any gene: 6. The CDR3 has 15 amino acids. CDR1 ENHRY and CDR2 SYGVKD come from the germline V gene.

DNA for the CDR3: TGTGCCAGCAGCTTAGGTGTAGCCTCGCCCGGGGAGCTGTTTTTT. Amino acid sequence: CASSLGVASPGELFF. The V and J genes are TRBV7-7 and TRBJ2-2; no reliable D call. The V end lost 1 base, the J end lost 6 bases, and 12 bases lay between the germline ends. Per germline, CDR1 SSHAT and CDR2 FNYEAQ (reference sequence). This CDR3 region has 15 residues.

J is TRBJ1-2 and V is TRBV13, with 10 bases matching TRBD1. The CDR3 spans 17 residues. The trim removed 5 bases at V and 4 bases at J, leaving 13 bases unmatched. The germline V gene encodes CDR1 PRHDT and CDR2 FYEKMQ (reference sequence). Here the CDR3 reads CASSPRDRGGLGYGYTF. The CDR3 coding sequence is TGTGCCAGCAGCCCCCGGGACAGGGGTGGTCTTGGCTATGGCTACACCTTC.

The chain recombines TRBV19 with TRBJ1-2; weak D call: TRBD1 (6 bases). CDR1 LNHDA and CDR2 SQIVND come from the germline V gene (reference sequence). The V and J ends lost 3 bases and 3 bases respectively, with 11 bases between them. This CDR3 spans 14 amino acids. This CDR3 reads CASSIRGEDYGYTF. The CDR3 DNA reads as TGTGCCAGTAGTATTAGGGGGGAAGACTATGGCTACACCTTC.

J is TRBJ1-2 and V is TRBV5-8; D unresolved. The germline gives CDR1 SGHTS, CDR2 YDEGEE. The CDR3 totals 14 residues. Trimming removed 4 bases at V and 4 bases at J, with 14 bases between. CDR3 DNA sequence: TGTGCCAGCAGCATACACCCTCTGGGCTATGGCTACACCTTC. Amino acids: CASSIHPLGYGYTF.

The chain uses TRBV4-2 and TRBJ1-4; weak D call: TRBD1 (6 bases). The CDR3 spans 15 residues. V was pared by 1 base and J by 6 bases, with 12 bases between. Germline CDR1 is LGHNA and CDR2 is YNFKEQ. In nucleotides, the CDR3 is TGTGCCAGCAGCCAAGGGGGGGCGCCGGATGAAAAACTGTTTTTT. The encoded protein is CASSQGGAPDEKLFF.

The CDR3 protein is CASSDWDRGPHNEQFF. CDR3 coding DNA: TGTGCCAGCAGTGACTGGGACAGGGGTCCTCACAATGAGCAGTTCTTC. The chain carries TRBV6-4 and TRBJ2-1; 10 bases are a match to TRBD1. Unmatched junction bases numbered 5, after V lost 1 base and J lost 5 bases. Germline lookup yields CDR1 MRHNA and CDR2 SNTAGT. The CDR3 totals 16 residues.

V and J are TRBV10-3 and TRBJ1-1; D possibly corresponds to TRBD1 (5 bases). Germline values: CDR1 ENHRY, CDR2 SYGVKD. Trimming shortened V by 3 bases and J by 1 base, and 6 bases separated the two germline ends. The length of the CDR3 is 13 residues. The CDR3 loop reads CAISDRENTEAFF. The CDR3 DNA sequence: TGTGCCATCAGTGACAGGGAGAACACTGAAGCTTTCTTT.

The rearrangement joins TRBV28 to TRBJ2-1; perhaps TRBD2 as D (6 bases). Trimming removed 8 bases from V and 6 bases from J, with 17 bases in between. The CDR3 is 14 amino acids. Germline CDR1 and CDR2: MDHEN and SYDVKM. As DNA, the CDR3 is TGTGCCAGCTTCGGAAGCGGGTCCCCCAATGAGCAGTTCTTC. Its translation: CASFGSGSPNEQFF.

The table lists this clone with a count of one. This chain links TRBV7-2 with TRBJ1-4; D unclear. Germline V CDR1 and CDR2: SGHTA, FQGNSA. The CDR3 runs 16 residues. Trimming stripped 5 bases from V and 0 bases from J, with 13 bases between. The CDR3 region has the DNA TGTGCCAGCAGCCCGAAGGTGGCAGCAACTAATGAAAAACTGTTTTTT. It translates to CASSPKVAATNEKLFF.

The gene calls are TRBV30 and TRBJ1-1; D gene ambiguous. Germline loops: CDR1 GTSNPN, CDR2 SVGIG (reference sequence). V dropped 5 bases and J dropped 0 bases, with 10 bases sitting between them. The CDR3 extends over 13 amino acids. CDR3 residues: CAWQLNLNTEAFF. The CDR3, as DNA: TGTGCCTGGCAACTCAACTTGAACACTGAAGCTTTCTTT.

The rearrangement links TRBV7-9 to TRBJ2-1; D ambiguous. V shed 5 bases and J shed 4 bases, with 21 bases lying between them. The CDR3 has 17 residues. CDR1 SEHNR and CDR2 FQNEAQ come from the germline V gene (reference sequence). CDR3 DNA sequence: TGTGCCAGCAGCCCACCTATAAGGATGGGTTTTTACAATGAGCAGTTCTTC. It codes for CASSPPIRMGFYNEQFF.